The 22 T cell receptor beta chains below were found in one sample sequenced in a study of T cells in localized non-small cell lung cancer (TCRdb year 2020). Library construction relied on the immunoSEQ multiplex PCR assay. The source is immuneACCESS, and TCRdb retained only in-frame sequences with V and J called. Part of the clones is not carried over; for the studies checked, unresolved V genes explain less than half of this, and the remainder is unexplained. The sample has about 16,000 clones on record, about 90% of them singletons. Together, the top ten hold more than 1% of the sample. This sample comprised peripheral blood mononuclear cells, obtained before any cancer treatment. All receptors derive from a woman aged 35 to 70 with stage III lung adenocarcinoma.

The CDR3 DNA follows: TGTGCCAGCAGTTCTACTCTAAGGACAGGGGGCATTGAGCAGTACTTC. This sequence encodes CASSSTLRTGGIEQYF. The chain employs TRBV27 and TRBJ2-7, with TRBD1 matching 11 bases. Germline lookup yields CDR1 MNHEY and CDR2 SMNVEV (reference sequence). The J segment lost 7 bases and the V segment lost 4 bases, leaving 12 bases of the junction unmatched. CDR3 length equals 16 residues.

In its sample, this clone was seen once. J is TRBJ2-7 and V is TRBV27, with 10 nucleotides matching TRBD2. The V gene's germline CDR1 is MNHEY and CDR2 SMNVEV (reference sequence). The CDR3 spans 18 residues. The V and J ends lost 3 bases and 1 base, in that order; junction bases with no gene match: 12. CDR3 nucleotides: TGTGCCAGCAGTTTGCGGCTAGCGGGAGTCGGGACGTCCTACGAGCAGTACTTC. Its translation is CASSLRLAGVGTSYEQYF.

In DNA, the CDR3 is TGTGCCAGCAGTATAAATAGCAATCAGCCCCAGCATTTT. This gives the protein CASSINSNQPQHF. This chain uses TRBV27 with TRBJ1-5, with D uncertain. Germline CDR1 MNHEY, CDR2 SMNVEV (reference sequence). The V gene lost 5 bases and the J gene lost 0 bases, with 5 bases spanning the gap. This CDR3 comprises 13 residues.

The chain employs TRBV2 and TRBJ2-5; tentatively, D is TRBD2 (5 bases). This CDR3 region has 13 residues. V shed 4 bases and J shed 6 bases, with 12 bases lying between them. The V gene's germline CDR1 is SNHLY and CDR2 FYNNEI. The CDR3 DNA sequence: TGTGCCAGCAGTGGCCGGGATAGGAAGACCCAGTACTTC. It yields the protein CASSGRDRKTQYF. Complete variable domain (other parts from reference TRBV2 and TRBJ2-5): EPEVTQTPSHQVTQMGQEVILRCVPISNHLYFYWYRQILGQKVEFLVSFYNNEISEKSEIFDDQFSVERPDGSNFTLKIRSTKLEDSAMYFCASSGRDRKTQYFGPGTRLLVL.

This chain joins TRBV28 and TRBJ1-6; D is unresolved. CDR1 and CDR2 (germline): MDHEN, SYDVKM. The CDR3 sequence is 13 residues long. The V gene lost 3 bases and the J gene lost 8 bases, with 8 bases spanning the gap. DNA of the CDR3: TGTGCCAGCAGTTTGATGCGGGATTCACCCCTCCACTTT. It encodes CASSLMRDSPLHF.

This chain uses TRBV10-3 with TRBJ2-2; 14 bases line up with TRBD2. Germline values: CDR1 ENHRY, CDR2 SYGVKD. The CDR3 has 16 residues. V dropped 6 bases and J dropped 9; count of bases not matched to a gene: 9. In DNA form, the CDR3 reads TGTGCCATCAGGGGGACTAGCGGGAGAGGGTCCCGGGAGCTGTTTTTT. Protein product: CAIRGTSGRGSRELFF.

The CDR3 nucleotides read TGTGCCAGCAGGCAGGGTTGGGCTAATGAAAAACTGTTTTTT. Amino acid sequence: CASRQGWANEKLFF. The gene calls are TRBV5-6 and TRBJ1-4; maybe TRBD1 (5 bases). CDR3 length equals 14 residues. Deletions cut 5 bases from V and 3 bases from J, with 11 bases between. CDR1 and CDR2 (germline): SGHDT, YYEEEE.

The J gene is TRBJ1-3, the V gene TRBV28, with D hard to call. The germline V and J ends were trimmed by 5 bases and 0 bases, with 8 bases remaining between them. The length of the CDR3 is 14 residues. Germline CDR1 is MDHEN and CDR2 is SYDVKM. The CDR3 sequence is CASSKPLSGNTIYF. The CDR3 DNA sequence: TGTGCCAGCAGTAAACCGCTCTCTGGAAACACCATATATTTT.

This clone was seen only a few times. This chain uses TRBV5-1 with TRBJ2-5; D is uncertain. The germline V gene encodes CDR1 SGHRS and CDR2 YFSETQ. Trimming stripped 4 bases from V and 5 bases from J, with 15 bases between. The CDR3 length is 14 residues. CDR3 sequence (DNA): TGCGCCAGCAGCCTTGGAACTATGGGTGAGACCCAGTACTTC. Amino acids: CASSLGTMGETQYF.

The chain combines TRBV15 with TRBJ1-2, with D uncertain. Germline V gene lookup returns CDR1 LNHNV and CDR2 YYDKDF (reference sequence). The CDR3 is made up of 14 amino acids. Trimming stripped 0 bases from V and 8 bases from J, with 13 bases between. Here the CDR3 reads CATSRDRAERGYTF. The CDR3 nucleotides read TGTGCCACCAGCAGAGATCGGGCAGAACGAGGCTACACCTTC.

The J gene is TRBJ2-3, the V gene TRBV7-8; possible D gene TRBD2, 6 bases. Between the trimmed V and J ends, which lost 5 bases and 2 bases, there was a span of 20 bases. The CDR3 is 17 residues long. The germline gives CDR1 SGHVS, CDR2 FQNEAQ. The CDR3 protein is CASSPSVGRGVTDTQYF. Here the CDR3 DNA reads TGTGCCAGCAGCCCCTCCGTCGGGCGCGGGGTCACAGATACGCAGTATTTT.

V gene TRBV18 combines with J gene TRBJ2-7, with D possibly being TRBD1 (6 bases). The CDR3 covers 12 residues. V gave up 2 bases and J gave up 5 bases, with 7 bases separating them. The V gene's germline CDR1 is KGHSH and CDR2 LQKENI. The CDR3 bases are TGTGCCAGCTCACCAAAGGGGGACGAGCAGTACTTC. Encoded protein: CASSPKGDEQYF.

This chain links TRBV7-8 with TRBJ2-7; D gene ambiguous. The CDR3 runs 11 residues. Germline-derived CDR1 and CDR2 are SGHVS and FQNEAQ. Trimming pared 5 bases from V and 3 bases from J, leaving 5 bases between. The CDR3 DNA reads TGTGCCAGCAGCCCCATCTACGAGCAGTACTTC. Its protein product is CASSPIYEQYF.

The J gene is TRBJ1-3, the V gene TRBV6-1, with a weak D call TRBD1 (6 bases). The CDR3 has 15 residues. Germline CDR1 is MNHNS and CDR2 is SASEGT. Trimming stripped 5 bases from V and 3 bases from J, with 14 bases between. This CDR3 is CASSLQGGGGNTIYF. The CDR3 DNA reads TGTGCCAGCAGTTTACAGGGAGGTGGTGGAAACACCATATATTTT.

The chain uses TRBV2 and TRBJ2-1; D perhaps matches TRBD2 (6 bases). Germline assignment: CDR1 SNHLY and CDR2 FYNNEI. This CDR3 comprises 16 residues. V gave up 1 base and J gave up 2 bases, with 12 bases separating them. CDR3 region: CASSEGGWGAYNEQFF. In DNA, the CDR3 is TGTGCCAGCAGTGAAGGGGGATGGGGGGCCTACAATGAGCAGTTCTTC.

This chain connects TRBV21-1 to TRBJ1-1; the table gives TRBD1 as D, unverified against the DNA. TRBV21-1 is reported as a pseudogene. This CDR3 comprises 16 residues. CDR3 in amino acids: CASTERSGSRITEAFF. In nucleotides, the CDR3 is TGTGCCAGCACGGAGAGGTCAGGGTCTCGAATCACTGAAGCTTTCTTT.

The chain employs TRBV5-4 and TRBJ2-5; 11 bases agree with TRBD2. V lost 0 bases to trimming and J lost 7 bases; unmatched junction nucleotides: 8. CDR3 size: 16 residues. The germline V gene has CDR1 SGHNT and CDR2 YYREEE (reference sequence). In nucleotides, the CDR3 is TGTGCCAGCAGCTTGGGTAGCGGGGGGGGATTACGGACCCAGTACTTC. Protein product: CASSLGSGGGLRTQYF.

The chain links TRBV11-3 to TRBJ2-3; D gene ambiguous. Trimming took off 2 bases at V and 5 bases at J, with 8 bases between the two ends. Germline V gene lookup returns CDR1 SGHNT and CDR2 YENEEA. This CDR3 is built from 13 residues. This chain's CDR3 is CASSLRTKDTQYF. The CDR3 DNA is TGTGCCAGCAGCTTACGGACCAAAGATACGCAGTATTTT. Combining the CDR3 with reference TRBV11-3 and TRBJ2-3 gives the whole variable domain EAGVVQSPRYKIIEKKQPVAFWCNPISGHNTLYWYLQNLGQGPELLIRYENEEAVDDSQLPKDRFSAERLKGVDSTLKIQPAELGDSAVYLCASSLRTKDTQYFGPGTRLTVL.

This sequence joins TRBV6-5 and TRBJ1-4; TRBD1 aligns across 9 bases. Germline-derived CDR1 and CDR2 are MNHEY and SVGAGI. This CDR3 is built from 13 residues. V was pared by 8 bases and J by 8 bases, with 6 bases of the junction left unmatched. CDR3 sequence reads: CASRDREGEKLFF. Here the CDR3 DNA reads TGTGCCAGCCGGGACAGGGAGGGAGAAAAACTGTTTTTT.

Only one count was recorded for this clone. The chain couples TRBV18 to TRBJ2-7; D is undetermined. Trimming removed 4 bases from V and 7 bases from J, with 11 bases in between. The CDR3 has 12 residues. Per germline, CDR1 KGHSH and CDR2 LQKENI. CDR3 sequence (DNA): TGTGCCAGCTCACTTCTCCCTTATGAGCAGTACTTC. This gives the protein CASSLLPYEQYF.

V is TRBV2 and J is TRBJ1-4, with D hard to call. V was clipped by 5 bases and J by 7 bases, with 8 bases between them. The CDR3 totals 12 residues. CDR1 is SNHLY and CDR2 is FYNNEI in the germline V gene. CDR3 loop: CASSRGPEKLFF. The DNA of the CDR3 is TGTGCCAGCAGTCGAGGACCTGAAAAACTGTTTTTT.

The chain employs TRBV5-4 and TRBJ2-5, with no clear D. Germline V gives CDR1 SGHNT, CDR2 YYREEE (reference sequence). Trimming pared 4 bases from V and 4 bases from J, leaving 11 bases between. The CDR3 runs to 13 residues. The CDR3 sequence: CASSPPWGETQYF. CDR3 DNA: TGTGCCAGCAGCCCCCCCTGGGGAGAGACCCAGTACTTC.